The T cell receptor (beta chain) under discussion was sequenced for a study of PD-L1 blockade in urothelial cancer. V was clipped by 5 bases and J by 1 base; unmatched bases: 4. Germline loops: CDR1 GTSNPN, CDR2 SVGIG (reference sequence). The CDR3 is 14 amino acids. Profiling relied on immunoSEQ multiplex PCR, and the TCRdb table lists in-frame clones only, not all of them. The sample records more than 45,000 clones, roughly 82% being singletons. The specimen was PBMCs, collected around atezolizumab (anti-PD-L1) treatment. The chain employs TRBV30 and TRBJ1-5; 8 nucleotides align to TRBD1. The TCR sequence derives from a man between 70 and 80 years old with urothelial cancer. CDR3 nucleotide sequence: TGTGCCTGGGCCCGGACAGGGAGCAATCAGCCCCAGCATTTT. Residues: CAWARTGSNQPQHF.